The rows below give T cell receptor beta chains drawn from one sample of a study of blood T cells in healthy people across ages. MiXCR, run by TCRdb on the 5' RACE reads, gives a single entry per CDR3 protein. The profile shows hundreds of thousands of distinct CDR3 sequences, under 45% of them singletons. Sequencing used blood. The source of these receptors is a man between 60 and 75 years old in good health. The CDR3 runs from the conserved cysteine through the conserved F or W. D genes are given only for firm matches. Expanded clones are given a class, and other clones once, few, many or no size at all.

V gene: TRBV5-1
clone size: -
D gene: -
J gene: TRBJ2-3
CDR3 DNA: TGCGCCAGCAGCTCAGGCGGGGGCGCAGAGGCAGATACGCAGTATTTT
CDR3 protein: CASSSGGGAEADTQYF

V gene: TRBV20-1
clone size: -
D gene: TRBD1
J gene: TRBJ2-2
CDR3 DNA: TGCAGTGCTAGACACGACAGGGGCCTCACCGGGGAGCTGTTTTTT
CDR3 protein: CSARHDRGLTGELFF

V gene: TRBV5-6
clone size: few
D gene: TRBD1
J gene: TRBJ2-5
CDR3 DNA: TGTGCCAGCAGCTTGGCCGGACAGGCAAAGCAAGAGACCCAGTACTTC
CDR3 protein: CASSLAGQAKQETQYF

V gene: TRBV5-6
clone size: -
D gene: TRBD2
J gene: TRBJ2-7
CDR3 DNA: TGTGCCAGCAGCTTGCGCGGGGGGGCCGAAGACGAGCAGTACTTC
CDR3 protein: CASSLRGGAEDEQYF

V gene: TRBV12-3/TRBV12-4
clone size: -
D gene: -
J gene: TRBJ2-7
CDR3 DNA: TGTGCCAGCAGATACTCGTTACAGGGTCCGCGGGAGCAGTACTTC
CDR3 protein: CASRYSLQGPREQYF

V gene: TRBV7-9
clone size: -
D gene: -
J gene: TRBJ1-6
CDR3 DNA: TGTGCCAGCAGCTTAGGTCGGGACAATTATAATTCACCCCTCCACTTT
CDR3 protein: CASSLGRDNYNSPLHF

V gene: TRBV12-3/TRBV12-4
clone size: few
D gene: -
J gene: TRBJ2-7
CDR3 DNA: TGTGCCAGCAGTTTCCGCGCGGGGAGCTCCTACGAGCAGTACTTC
CDR3 protein: CASSFRAGSSYEQYF

V gene: TRBV6-5
clone size: -
D gene: TRBD2
J gene: TRBJ2-7
CDR3 DNA: TGTGCCAGCACCCCTAGCGGACTAATTTACGAGCAGTACTTC
CDR3 protein: CASTPSGLIYEQYF

V gene: TRBV29-1
clone size: -
D gene: -
J gene: TRBJ2-5
CDR3 DNA: TGCAGCCTTTCACCCGAGGGGGGGGAAGAGACCCAGTACTTC
CDR3 protein: CSLSPEGGEETQYF

V gene: TRBV12-3/TRBV12-4
clone size: -
D gene: -
J gene: TRBJ2-2
CDR3 DNA: TGTGCCAGCAAATTAACCCTCAACAGGGACCGAAGATCCGGGGAGCTGTTTTTT
CDR3 protein: CASKLTLNRDRRSGELFF

V gene: TRBV28
clone size: -
D gene: -
J gene: TRBJ2-1
CDR3 DNA: TGTGCCAGCAGCTTCGAGAACACTGATGAGCAGTTCTTC
CDR3 protein: CASSFENTDEQFF

V gene: TRBV13
clone size: few
D gene: TRBD2
J gene: TRBJ2-7
CDR3 DNA: TGTGCCAGCAGGGCTAGCGGGGAGGCCCCCACCTACGAGCAGTACTTC
CDR3 protein: CASRASGEAPTYEQYF

V gene: TRBV18
clone size: -
D gene: -
J gene: TRBJ2-7
CDR3 DNA: TGTGCCAGCTCCCAGTTAGGGGAGGACGAGCAGTACTTC
CDR3 protein: CASSQLGEDEQYF

V gene: TRBV4-3
clone size: -
D gene: -
J gene: TRBJ2-7
CDR3 DNA: TGCGCCAGCAGCCAAGCTCGTACAGGCTACGAGCAGTACTTC
CDR3 protein: CASSQARTGYEQYF

V gene: TRBV7-6
clone size: once
D gene: TRBD2
J gene: TRBJ2-3
CDR3 DNA: TGTGCCGGCAGCCGGGGTGTAGCGGGGGGGCAAGATACGCAGTATTTT
CDR3 protein: CAGSRGVAGGQDTQYF

V gene: TRBV6-2/TRBV6-3
clone size: once
D gene: TRBD2
J gene: TRBJ2-1
CDR3 DNA: TGTGCCAGCAGGGTAGCGGGGGGGCTCTATGAGCAGTTCTTC
CDR3 protein: CASRVAGGLYEQFF

V gene: TRBV30
clone size: many
D gene: TRBD2
J gene: TRBJ2-7
CDR3 DNA: TGTGCCTTTACCGCCCGCGGGAGCTTCTACGAGCAGTACTTC
CDR3 protein: CAFTARGSFYEQYF

V gene: TRBV20-1
clone size: -
D gene: TRBD1
J gene: TRBJ2-3
CDR3 DNA: TGCAGTGCCGAGGGACAGGTGGCGGATACGCAGTATTTT
CDR3 protein: CSAEGQVADTQYF

V gene: TRBV10-3
clone size: -
D gene: -
J gene: TRBJ1-5
CDR3 DNA: TGTGCCATCAGTGAGTCTTACACTGATCAGCCCCAGCATTTT
CDR3 protein: CAISESYTDQPQHF

V gene: TRBV20-1
clone size: -
D gene: -
J gene: TRBJ2-3
CDR3 DNA: TGCAGTGCTAGCGGGTTCCGCGCTGATACGCAGTATTTT
CDR3 protein: CSASGFRADTQYF